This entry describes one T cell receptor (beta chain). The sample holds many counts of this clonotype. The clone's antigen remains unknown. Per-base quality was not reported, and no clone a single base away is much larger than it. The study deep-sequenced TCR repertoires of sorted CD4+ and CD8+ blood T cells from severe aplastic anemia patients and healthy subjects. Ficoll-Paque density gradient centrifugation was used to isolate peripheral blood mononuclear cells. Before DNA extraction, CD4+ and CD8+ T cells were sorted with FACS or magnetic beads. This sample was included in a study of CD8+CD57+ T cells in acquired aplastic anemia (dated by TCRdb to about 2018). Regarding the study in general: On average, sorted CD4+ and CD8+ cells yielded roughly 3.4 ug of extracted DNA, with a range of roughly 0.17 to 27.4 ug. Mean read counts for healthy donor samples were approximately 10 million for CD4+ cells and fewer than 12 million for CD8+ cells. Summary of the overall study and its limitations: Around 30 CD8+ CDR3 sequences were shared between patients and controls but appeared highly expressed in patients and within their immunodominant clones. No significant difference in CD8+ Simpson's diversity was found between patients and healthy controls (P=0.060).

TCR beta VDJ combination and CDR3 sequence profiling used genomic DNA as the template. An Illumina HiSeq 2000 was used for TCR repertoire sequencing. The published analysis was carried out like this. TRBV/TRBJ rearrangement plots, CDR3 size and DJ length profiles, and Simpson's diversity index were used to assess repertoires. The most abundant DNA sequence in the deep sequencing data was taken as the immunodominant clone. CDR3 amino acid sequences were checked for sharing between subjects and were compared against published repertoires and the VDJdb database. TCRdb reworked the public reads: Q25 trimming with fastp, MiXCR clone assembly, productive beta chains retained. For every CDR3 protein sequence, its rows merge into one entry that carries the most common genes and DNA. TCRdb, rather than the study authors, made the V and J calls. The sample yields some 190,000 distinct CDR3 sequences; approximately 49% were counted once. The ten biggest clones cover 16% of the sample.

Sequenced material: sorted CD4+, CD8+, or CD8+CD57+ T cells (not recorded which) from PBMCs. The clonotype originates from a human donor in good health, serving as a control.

The DNA is TGCAGTGCCCCACCGCCGAACACTGAAGCTTTCTTT. Its product reads: CSAPPPNTEAFF. This chain is built from TRBV20-1 and TRBJ1-1; the D gene is unclear. The CDR3 starts with the cysteine, ends with the phenylalanine, and has 12 residues. The only DNA kept is the CDR3, 36 bases in frame from the first base. V drops 6 bases and J drops 1 base, leaving 9 bases in between. Based on the germline V gene (reference sequence), the CDR1 and CDR2 sequences are DFQATT and SNEGSKA.